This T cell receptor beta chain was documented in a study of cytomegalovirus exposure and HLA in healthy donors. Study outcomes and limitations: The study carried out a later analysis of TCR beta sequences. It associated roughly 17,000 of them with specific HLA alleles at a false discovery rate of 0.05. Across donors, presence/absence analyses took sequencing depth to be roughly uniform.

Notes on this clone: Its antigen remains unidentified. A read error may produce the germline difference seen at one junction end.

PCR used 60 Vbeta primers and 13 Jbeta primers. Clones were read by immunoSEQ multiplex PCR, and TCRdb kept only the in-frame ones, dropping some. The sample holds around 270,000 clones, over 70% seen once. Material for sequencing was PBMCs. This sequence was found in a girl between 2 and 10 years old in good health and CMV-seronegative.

This CDR3 is CASTRDSKDTQYF. Here the CDR3 DNA reads TGTGCCAGCACTCGGGACAGCAAAGATACGCAGTATTTT. This rearrangement joins TRBV6-1 to TRBJ2-3; 7 nucleotides align to TRBD1. CDR3 length: 13 amino acids. From germline, CDR1 is MNHNS and CDR2 SASEGT.